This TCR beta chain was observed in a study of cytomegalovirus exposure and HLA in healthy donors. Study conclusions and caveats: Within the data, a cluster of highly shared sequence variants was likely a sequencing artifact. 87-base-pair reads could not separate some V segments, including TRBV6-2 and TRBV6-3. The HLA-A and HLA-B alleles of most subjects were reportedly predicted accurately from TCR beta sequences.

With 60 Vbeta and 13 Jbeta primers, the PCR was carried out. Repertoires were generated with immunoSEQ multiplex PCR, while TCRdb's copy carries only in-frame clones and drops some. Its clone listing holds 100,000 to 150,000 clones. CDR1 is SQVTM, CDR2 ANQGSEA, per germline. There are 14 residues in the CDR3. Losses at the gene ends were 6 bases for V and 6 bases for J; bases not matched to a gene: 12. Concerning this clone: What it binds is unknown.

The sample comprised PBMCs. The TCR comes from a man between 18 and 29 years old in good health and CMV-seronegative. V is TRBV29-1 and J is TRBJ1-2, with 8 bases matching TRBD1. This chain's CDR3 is CSVSSGQDLDGYTF. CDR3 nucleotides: TGCAGCGTATCCTCGGGACAGGACCTTGATGGCTACACCTTC.